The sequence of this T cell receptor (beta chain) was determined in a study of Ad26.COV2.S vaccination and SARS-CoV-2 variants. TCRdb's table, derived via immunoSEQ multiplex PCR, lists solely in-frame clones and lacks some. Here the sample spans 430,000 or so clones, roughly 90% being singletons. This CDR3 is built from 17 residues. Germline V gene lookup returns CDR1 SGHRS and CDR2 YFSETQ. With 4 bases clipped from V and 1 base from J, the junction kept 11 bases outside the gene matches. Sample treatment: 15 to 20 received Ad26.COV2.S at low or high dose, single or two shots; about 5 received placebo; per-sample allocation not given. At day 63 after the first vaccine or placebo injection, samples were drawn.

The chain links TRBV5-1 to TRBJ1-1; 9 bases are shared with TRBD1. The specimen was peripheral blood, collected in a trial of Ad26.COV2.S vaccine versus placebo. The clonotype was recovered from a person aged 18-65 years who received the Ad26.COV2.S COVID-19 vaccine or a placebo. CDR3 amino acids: CASSAGQGLGGNTEAFF. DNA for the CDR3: TGCGCCAGCAGCGCCGGACAGGGGCTTGGGGGGAACACTGAAGCTTTCTTT.